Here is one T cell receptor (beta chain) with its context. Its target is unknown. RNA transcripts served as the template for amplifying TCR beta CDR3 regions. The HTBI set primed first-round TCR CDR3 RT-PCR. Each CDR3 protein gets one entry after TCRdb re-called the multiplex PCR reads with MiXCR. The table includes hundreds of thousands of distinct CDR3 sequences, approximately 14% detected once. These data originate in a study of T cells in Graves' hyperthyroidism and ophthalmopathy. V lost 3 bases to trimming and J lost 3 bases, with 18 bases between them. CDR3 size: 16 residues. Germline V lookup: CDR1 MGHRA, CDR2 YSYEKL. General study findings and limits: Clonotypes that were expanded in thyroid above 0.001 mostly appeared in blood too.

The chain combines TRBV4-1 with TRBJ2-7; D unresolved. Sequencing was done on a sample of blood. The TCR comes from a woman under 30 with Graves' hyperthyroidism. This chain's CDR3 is CASSHLFRFGIYEQYF. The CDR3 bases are TGCGCCAGCAGCCATCTGTTCCGGTTCGGCATCTACGAGCAGTACTTC.